One sample yielded the 10 T cell receptor beta chains listed below, sequenced in a study of blood T cells in healthy people across ages. Using a J-beta primer mix together with a sample-barcoded 5' primer, a second PCR was run for about 6 to 12 cycles. MiXCR, applied by TCRdb to the 5' RACE reads, yields one record per CDR3 protein. The table lists 1,500,000 or so distinct CDR3 sequences, almost 60% of them singletons. The sequencing input was blood. The receptor set was obtained from a man between 18 and 35 years old in good health.

V gene TRBV7-2 combines with J gene TRBJ2-4, with TRBD2 matching 11 bases. Germline lookup yields CDR1 SGHTA and CDR2 FQGNSA. Trimming at V came to 10 bases and at J to 8 bases, leaving 13 bases not matched to a gene. The CDR3 runs to 15 residues. Written as DNA, the CDR3 is TGTGCCAAGACGACCTTAGCGGGGGGGGCAGACATTCAGTACTTC. This gives the protein CAKTTLAGGADIQYF.

The chain has TRBV3-1 and TRBJ2-7; TRBD2 matches 13 bases. The germline V gene has CDR1 LGHDT and CDR2 YNNKEL (reference sequence). V trimming: 3 bases; J trimming: 10 bases; junction bases outside the gene matches: 9. There are 15 residues in the CDR3. This chain's CDR3 is CASSHRLAGGFGQYF. In DNA, the CDR3 is TGTGCCAGCAGCCACCGACTAGCGGGGGGCTTCGGTCAGTACTTC.

The rearrangement uses TRBV20-1 and TRBJ2-1; a weak D match, TRBD1 (5 bases). The V and J ends lost 3 bases and 8 bases respectively, with 8 bases between them. CDR1 and CDR2 (germline): DFQATT, SNEGSKA (reference sequence). CDR3 length: 11 residues. CDR3 in DNA: TGCAGTGCTAGCAGGGTCGATGAGCAGTTCTTC. Protein product: CSASRVDEQFF.

J is TRBJ1-6 and V is TRBV27; D uncertain. In germline, CDR1 is MNHEY, CDR2 SMNVEV (reference sequence). The CDR3 contains 13 residues. V was shortened by 3 bases and J by 7 bases, with 7 bases between the two germline ends. As DNA, the CDR3 is TGTGCCAGCAGTTTCACTCTGAATTCACCCCTCCACTTT. It is translated as CASSFTLNSPLHF.

The chain combines TRBV6-1 with TRBJ2-3; D could derive from TRBD1 or TRBD2 (5 bases each). V lost 5 bases to trimming and J lost 0 bases, with 9 bases between them. The CDR3 runs 14 residues. The germline V gene encodes CDR1 MNHNS and CDR2 SASEGT. The CDR3 sequence is CASSRDPSTDTQYF. CDR3 in DNA: TGTGCCAGCAGTAGGGACCCAAGCACAGATACGCAGTATTTT.

The chain has TRBV20-1 and TRBJ2-7; the D gene is possibly TRBD2 (6 bases). Germline V gene sequence: CDR1 DFQATT, CDR2 SNEGSKA (reference sequence). This CDR3 comprises 15 residues. With 6 bases removed from V and 7 bases from J, the gap between germline ends came to 25 bases. CDR3 residues: CSARSAGYSYNEQYF. CDR3 sequence (DNA): TGCAGTGCCAGGAGCGCGGGGTACTCCTACAATGAGCAGTACTTC.

V usage is TRBV6-2 or TRBV6-3 and J usage is TRBJ2-3; D remains ambiguous. In germline, CDR1 is MNHEY, CDR2 SVGEGT. CDR3 length: 15 residues. Trimming stripped 2 bases from V and 1 base from J, with 10 bases between. CDR3 DNA: TGTGCCAGCAGTTACGTGACCCATCGCACAGATACGCAGTATTTT. This translates into CASSYVTHRTDTQYF.

This chain joins TRBV6-5 and TRBJ2-5; the D is unclear. V gave up 0 bases and J gave up 5 bases, with 13 bases separating them. From germline, CDR1 is MNHEY and CDR2 SVGAGI. The CDR3 runs to 15 residues. CDR3 protein: CASSYSNQLGETQYF. CDR3 nucleotides: TGTGCCAGCAGTTACTCGAATCAGCTGGGCGAGACCCAGTACTTC.

This clonotype was counted a few times. The gene calls are TRBV6-5 and TRBJ1-1; maybe TRBD1 (5 bases). Germline V CDR1 and CDR2: MNHEY, SVGAGI. The CDR3 totals 12 residues. Trimming removed 4 bases from V and 7 bases from J, with 10 bases in between. In DNA, the CDR3 is TGTGCCAGCAGTTTTACAGGAGGTGAAGCTTTCTTT. It encodes CASSFTGGEAFF.

The chain carries TRBV11-2 and TRBJ2-3; 9 positions match TRBD1. The V and J ends lost 6 bases and 4 bases, in that order; junction bases with no gene match: 8. CDR3 length: 15 amino acids. Germline CDR1 and CDR2: SGHAT and FQNNGV. The CDR3 coding sequence is TGTGCCAGCAGTCGGGACAGGGATTTACCAGATACGCAGTATTTT. Protein sequence: CASSRDRDLPDTQYF.